The clone carrying this TCR beta chain appeared a few times. MiXCR, applied by TCRdb to the 5' RACE reads, yields one record per CDR3 protein. The data contain 45,000 to 55,000 distinct CDR3 sequences, around 10% of them singletons. This sample was included in a study of T-cell memory formation after mild COVID-19. Trimming removed 3 bases at V and 1 base at J, with 40 bases between. Germline V gene data show CDR1 as SGHTA and CDR2 as FQGTGA. The CDR3 spans 24 residues. Sequencing was done on a sample of PBMCs or a T cell subset sorted from them (not recorded which). The chain has TRBV7-3 and TRBJ2-7, with D maybe TRBD2 (8 bases). This receptor was identified in an adult woman who had mild COVID-19 (a few samples of this study predate the infection). Cell type and time point are not known. As DNA, the CDR3 is TGTGCCAGCAGCTTCCGACACACTCGAAGACAGGGCAATTCTGAGCGGGAGAGTTCCTACGAGCAGTACTTC. Translating gives CASSFRHTRRQGNSERESSYEQYF. Complete variable domain (other parts from reference TRBV7-3 and TRBJ2-7): GAGVSQTPSNKVTEKGKYVELRCDPISGHTALYWYRQSLGQGPEFLIYFQGTGAADDSGLPNDRFFAVRPEGSVSTLKIQRTERGDSAVYLCASSFRHTRRQGNSERESSYEQYFGPGTRLTVT.